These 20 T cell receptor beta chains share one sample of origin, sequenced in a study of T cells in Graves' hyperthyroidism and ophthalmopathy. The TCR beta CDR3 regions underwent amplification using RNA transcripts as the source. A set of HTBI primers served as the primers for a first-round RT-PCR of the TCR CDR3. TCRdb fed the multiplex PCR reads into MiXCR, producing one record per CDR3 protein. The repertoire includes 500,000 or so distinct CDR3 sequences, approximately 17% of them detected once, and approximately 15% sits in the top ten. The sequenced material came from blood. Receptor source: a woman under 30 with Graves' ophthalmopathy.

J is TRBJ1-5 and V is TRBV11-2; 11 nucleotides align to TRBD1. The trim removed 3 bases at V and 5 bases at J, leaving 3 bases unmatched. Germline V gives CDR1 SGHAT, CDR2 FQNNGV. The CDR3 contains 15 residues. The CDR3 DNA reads TGTGCCAGCAGCTTCTGGACAGGGGGCGATCAGCCCCAGCATTTT. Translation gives CASSFWTGGDQPQHF.

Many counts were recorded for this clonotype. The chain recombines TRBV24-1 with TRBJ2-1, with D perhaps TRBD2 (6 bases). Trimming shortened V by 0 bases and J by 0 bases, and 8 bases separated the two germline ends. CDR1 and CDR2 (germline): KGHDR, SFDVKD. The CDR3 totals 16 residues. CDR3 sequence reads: CATSDLRGSSYNEQFF. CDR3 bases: TGTGCCACCAGTGATTTGCGGGGGAGCTCCTACAATGAGCAGTTCTTC.

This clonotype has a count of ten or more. CDR3 region: CSAIGTSGRVADTQYF. CDR3 nucleotides: TGCAGTGCAATTGGGACTAGCGGGAGGGTTGCAGATACGCAGTATTTT. The V and J genes are TRBV20-1 and TRBJ2-3; TRBD2 matches 16 bases. The CDR3 contains 16 residues. Germline V gene data show CDR1 as DFQATT and CDR2 as SNEGSKA (reference sequence). J lost 4 bases, V lost 6 bases, and 7 bases had no gene match.

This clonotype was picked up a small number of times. CDR3 loop: CASSIDPGQGSTQYF. In DNA, the CDR3 is TGTGCCAGTAGTATAGATCCGGGACAGGGATCAACCCAGTACTTC. The chain has TRBV19 and TRBJ2-5; 9 bases align to TRBD1. The CDR3 sequence is 15 residues long. J lost 8 bases, V lost 0 bases, and 7 bases had no gene match. CDR1 and CDR2 from the germline V gene are LNHDA and SQIVND (reference sequence).

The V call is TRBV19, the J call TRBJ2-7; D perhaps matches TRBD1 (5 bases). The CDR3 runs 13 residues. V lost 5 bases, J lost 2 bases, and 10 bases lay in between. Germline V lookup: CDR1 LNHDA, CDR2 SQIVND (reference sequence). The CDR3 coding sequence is TGTGCCAGTAGTCCCGGACACCCCTACGAGCAGTACTTC. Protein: CASSPGHPYEQYF.

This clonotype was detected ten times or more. CDR3 coding DNA: TGCGCCAGCAGCTTGGATGCTCGGGGGGCAGCTAATGAAAAACTGTTTTTT. Its translation: CASSLDARGAANEKLFF. The chain has TRBV5-1 and TRBJ1-4, with D possibly matching TRBD1 (6 bases). Trimming cost V 0 bases and J 3 bases, with 15 bases left between them. The CDR3 spans 17 residues. Germline CDR1 SGHRS, CDR2 YFSETQ. The variable domain in full, completed from reference TRBV5-1 and TRBJ1-4, reads KAGVTQTPRYLIKTRGQQVTLSCSPISGHRSVSWYQQTPGQGLQFLFEYFSETQRNKGNFPGRFSGRQFSNSRSEMNVSTLELGDSALYLCASSLDARGAANEKLFFGSGTQLSVL.

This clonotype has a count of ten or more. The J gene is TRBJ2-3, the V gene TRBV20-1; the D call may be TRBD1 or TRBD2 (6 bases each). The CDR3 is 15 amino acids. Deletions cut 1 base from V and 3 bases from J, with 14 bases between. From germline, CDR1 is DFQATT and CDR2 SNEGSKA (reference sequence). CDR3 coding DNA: TGCAGTGCTAGAGCATCTAGGGGGGCTACAGATACGCAGTATTTT. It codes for CSARASRGATDTQYF.

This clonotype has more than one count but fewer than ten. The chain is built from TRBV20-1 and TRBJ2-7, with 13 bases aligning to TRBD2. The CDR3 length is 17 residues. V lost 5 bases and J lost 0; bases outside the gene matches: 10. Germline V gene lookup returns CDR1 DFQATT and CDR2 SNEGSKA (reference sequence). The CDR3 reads CSAWQPGLAGYSYEQYF. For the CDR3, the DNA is TGCAGTGCTTGGCAACCGGGACTAGCGGGATACTCCTACGAGCAGTACTTC.

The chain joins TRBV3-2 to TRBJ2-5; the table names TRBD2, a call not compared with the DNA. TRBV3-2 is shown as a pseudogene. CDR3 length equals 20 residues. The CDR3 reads CASSQEAEARSGSGQETQYF. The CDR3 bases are TGTGCCAGCAGCCAAGAAGCTGAGGCTCGCAGCGGGAGTGGACAAGAGACCCAGTACTTC.

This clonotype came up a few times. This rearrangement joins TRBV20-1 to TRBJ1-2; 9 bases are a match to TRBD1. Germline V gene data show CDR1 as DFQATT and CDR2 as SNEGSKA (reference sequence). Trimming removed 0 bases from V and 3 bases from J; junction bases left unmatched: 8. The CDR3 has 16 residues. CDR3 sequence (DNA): TGCAGTGCTAGAGATAGGAACAGGGGGCTCGACTATGGCTACACCTTC. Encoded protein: CSARDRNRGLDYGYTF.

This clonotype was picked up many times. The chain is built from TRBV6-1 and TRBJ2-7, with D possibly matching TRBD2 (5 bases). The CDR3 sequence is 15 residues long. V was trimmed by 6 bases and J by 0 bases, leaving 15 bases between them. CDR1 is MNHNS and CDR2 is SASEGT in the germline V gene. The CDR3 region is CASSGGKGSSYEQYF. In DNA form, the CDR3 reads TGTGCCAGCAGCGGAGGCAAGGGTAGCTCCTACGAGCAGTACTTC.

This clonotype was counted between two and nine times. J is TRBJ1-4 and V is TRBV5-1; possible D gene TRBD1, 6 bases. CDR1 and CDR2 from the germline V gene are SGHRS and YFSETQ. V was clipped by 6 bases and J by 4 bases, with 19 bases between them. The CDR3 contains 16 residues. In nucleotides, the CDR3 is TGCGCCAGCACCAGTTCCGGACAGACTAATAATGAAAAACTGTTTTTT. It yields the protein CASTSSGQTNNEKLFF.

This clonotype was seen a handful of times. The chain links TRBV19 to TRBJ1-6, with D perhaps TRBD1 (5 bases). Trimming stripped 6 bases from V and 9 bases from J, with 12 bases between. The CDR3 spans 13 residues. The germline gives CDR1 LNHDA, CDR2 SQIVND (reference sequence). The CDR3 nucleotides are TGTGCCAGTAGCATCGGAGGGGTTTCACCCCTCCACTTT. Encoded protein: CASSIGGVSPLHF.

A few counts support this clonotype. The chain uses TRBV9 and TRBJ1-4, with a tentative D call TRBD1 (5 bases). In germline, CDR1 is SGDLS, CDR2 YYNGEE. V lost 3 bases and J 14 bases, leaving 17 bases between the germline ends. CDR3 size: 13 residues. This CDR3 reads CASSAPWQGILFF. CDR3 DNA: TGTGCCAGCAGCGCTCCATGGCAGGGAATCCTGTTTTTT.

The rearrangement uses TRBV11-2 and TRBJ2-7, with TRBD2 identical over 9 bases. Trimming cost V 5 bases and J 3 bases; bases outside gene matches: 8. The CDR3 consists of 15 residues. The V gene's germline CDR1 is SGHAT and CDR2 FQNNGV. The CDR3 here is CASSPRRGGNYEQYF. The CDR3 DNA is TGTGCCAGCAGCCCCCGGCGGGGGGGAAACTACGAGCAGTACTTC. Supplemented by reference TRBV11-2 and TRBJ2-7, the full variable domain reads EAGVAQSPRYKIIEKRQSVAFWCNPISGHATLYWYQQILGQGPKLLIQFQNNGVVDDSQLPKDRFSAERLKGVDSTLKIQPAKLEDSAVYLCASSPRRGGNYEQYFGPGTRLTVT.

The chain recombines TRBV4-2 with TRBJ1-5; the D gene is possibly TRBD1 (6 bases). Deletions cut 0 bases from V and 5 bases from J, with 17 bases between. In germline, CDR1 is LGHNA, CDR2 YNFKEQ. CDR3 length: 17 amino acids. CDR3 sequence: CASSQDRAWQGHQPQHF. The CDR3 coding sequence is TGTGCCAGCAGCCAAGATCGGGCGTGGCAGGGGCATCAGCCCCAGCATTTT.

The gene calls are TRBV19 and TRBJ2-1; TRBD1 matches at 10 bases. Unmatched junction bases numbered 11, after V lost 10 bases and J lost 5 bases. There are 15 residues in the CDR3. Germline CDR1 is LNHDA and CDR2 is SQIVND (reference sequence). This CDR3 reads CATLSGTGADNEQFF. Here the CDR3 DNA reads TGTGCCACGCTCTCCGGGACAGGGGCCGACAATGAGCAGTTCTTC. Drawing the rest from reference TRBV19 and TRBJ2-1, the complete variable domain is DGGITQSPKYLFRKEGQNVTLSCEQNLNHDAMYWYRQDPGQGLRLIYYSQIVNDFQKGDIAEGYSVSREKKESFPLTVTSAQKNPTAFYLCATLSGTGADNEQFFGPGTRLTVL.

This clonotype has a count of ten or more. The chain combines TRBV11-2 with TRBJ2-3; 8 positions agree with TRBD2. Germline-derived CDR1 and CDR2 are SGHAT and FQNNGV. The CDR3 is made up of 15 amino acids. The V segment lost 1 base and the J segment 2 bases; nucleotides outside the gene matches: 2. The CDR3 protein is CASSLGSGVTDTQYF. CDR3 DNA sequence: TGTGCCAGCAGCTTAGGTAGCGGGGTCACAGATACGCAGTATTTT.

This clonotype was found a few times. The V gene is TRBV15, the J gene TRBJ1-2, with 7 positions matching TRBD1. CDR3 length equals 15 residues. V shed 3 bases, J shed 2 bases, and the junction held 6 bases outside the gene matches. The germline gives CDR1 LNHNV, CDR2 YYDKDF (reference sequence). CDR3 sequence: CATSRGQTGNYGYTF. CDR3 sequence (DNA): TGTGCCACCAGCAGGGGGCAGACAGGGAACTATGGCTACACCTTC. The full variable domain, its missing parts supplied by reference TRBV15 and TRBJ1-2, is DAMVIQNPRYQVTQFGKPVTLSCSQTLNHNVMYWYQQKSSQAPKLLFHYYDKDFNNEADTPDNFQSRRPNTSFCFLDIRSPGLGDTAMYLCATSRGQTGNYGYTFGSGTRLTVV.

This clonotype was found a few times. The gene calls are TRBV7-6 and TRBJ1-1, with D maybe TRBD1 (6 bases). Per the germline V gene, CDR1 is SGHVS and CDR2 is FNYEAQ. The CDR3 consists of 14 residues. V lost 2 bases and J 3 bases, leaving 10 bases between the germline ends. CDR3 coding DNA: TGTGCCAGCAGCTTAAATCCAGGGGACACTGAAGCTTTCTTT. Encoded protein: CASSLNPGDTEAFF.